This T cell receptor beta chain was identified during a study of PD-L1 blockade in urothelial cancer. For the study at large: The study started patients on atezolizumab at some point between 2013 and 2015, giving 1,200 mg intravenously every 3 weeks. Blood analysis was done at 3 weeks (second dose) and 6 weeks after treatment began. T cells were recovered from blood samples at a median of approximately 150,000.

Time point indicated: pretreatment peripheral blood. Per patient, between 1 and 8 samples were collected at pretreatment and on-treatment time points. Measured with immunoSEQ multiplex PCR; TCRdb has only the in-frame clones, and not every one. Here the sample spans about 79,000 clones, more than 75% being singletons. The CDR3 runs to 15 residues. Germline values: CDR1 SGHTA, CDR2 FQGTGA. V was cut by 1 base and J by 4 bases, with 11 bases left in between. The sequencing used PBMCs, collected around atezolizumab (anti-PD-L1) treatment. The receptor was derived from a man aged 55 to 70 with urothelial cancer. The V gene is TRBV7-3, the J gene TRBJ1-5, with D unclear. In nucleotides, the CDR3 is TGTGCCAGCAGCTTAAATCCCGGGAGGAATCAGCCCCAGCATTTT. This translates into CASSLNPGRNQPQHF.